A single sample gave rise to the 2 T cell receptor beta chains below, sequenced in a study of cytomegalovirus exposure and HLA in healthy donors. The PCR ran on 60 Vbeta and 13 Jbeta primers. Some clones are missing from TCRdb's copy, which holds only in-frame ones; the method was immunoSEQ multiplex PCR. The profile shows around 120,000 clones, roughly 69% of them singletons. The sample was PBMCs. Receptor source: a woman aged 40-49 years in good health and CMV-seropositive.

J is TRBJ2-3 and V is TRBV5-3; no clear D gene. TRBV5-3 carries the ORF label, with uncertain function. Trimming pared 1 base from V and 1 base from J, leaving 10 bases between. The CDR3 is made up of 15 amino acids. CDR3 protein: CARSLTSGCTDTQYF. As DNA, the CDR3 is TGTGCCAGAAGCTTGACGTCCGGGTGCACAGATACGCAGTATTTT.

The CDR3 DNA reads TGTGCCAGCAGCCCTCGGGGGGAGAGGGACCAAGAGACCCAGTACTTC. Amino acids: CASSPRGERDQETQYF. The chain couples TRBV4-2 to TRBJ2-5; 7 bases are a match to TRBD2. V trimming: 4 bases; J trimming: 0 bases; junction bases outside the gene matches: 8. The CDR3 contains 16 residues. Germline CDR1 LGHNA, CDR2 YNFKEQ.